Sequencing of this TCR beta chain was carried out in a study of shared clonotypes between healthy human individuals. With 0 bases removed from V and 3 bases from J, the gap between germline ends came to 7 bases. The V gene's germline CDR1 is SGHRS and CDR2 YFSETQ. The length of the CDR3 is 14 residues. As to this clone: Other nucleotide sequences in the sample specify the same CDR3.

Assay used: immunoSEQ multiplex PCR; TCRdb lists only in-frame clones, some missing. The data show 950,000 to 1,100,000 clones, with about 80% seen just once and 0.5% to 0.65% held by the top ten. The V call is TRBV5-1, the J call TRBJ1-5; D is undetermined. The origin of this receptor is a man aged 18 to 29 in good health. Some clones in this sample may be carry-over from other donors' samples. Source material: memory CD4+ T cells from PBMCs. The subset is: CD45RA-negative fraction. The CDR3 sequence: CASSLDSPNQPQHF. In DNA form, the CDR3 reads TGCGCCAGCAGCTTGGACAGCCCCAATCAGCCCCAGCATTTT.